A single sample gave rise to the 19 T cell receptor beta chains below, sequenced in a study of blood T cell repertoires in COVID-19. Using immunoSEQ multiplex PCR, the repertoire was profiled, and TCRdb retains in-frame clones only, with some absent. The repertoire holds 40,000 to 55,000 clones, with roughly 90% as singletons. Specimen: peripheral blood. The origin of the receptors is a woman at least 80 years old with acute or convalescent COVID-19.

This clone is a singleton in its sample. The J gene is TRBJ2-1, the V gene TRBV19; 7 bases are shared with TRBD2. J lost 2 bases, V lost 4 bases, and 8 bases had no gene match. Germline V CDR1 and CDR2: LNHDA, SQIVND (reference sequence). The CDR3 covers 16 residues. This CDR3 is CASSTLRRGAYNEQFF. In DNA, the CDR3 is TGTGCCAGTAGTACCTTACGACGGGGGGCCTACAATGAGCAGTTCTTC.

This clone has just one count. The J gene is TRBJ2-7, the V gene TRBV6-6, with 9 positions matching TRBD2. Losses at the gene ends were 8 bases for V and 6 bases for J; bases not matched to a gene: 11. The CDR3 loop spans 14 amino acids. Germline-derived CDR1 and CDR2 are MNHNY and SVGAGI (reference sequence). The CDR3 DNA reads as TGTGCCAGCTCCCGAGCTAGCGGGACGGCCGAGCAGTACTTC. Its translation is CASSRASGTAEQYF.

The chain carries TRBV7-6 and TRBJ2-1, with D possibly matching TRBD2 (5 bases). The CDR3 has 14 residues. With 8 bases removed from V and 5 bases from J, the gap between germline ends came to 16 bases. Germline loops: CDR1 SGHVS, CDR2 FNYEAQ. The CDR3 sequence is CASHLSGSHNEQFF. Written as DNA, the CDR3 is TGTGCCAGCCACCTAAGTGGGAGCCACAATGAGCAGTTCTTC.

V and J are TRBV7-3 and TRBJ2-2, with TRBD2 matching over 15 bases. V trimming: 5 bases; J trimming: 9 bases; junction bases outside the gene matches: 4. This CDR3 comprises 15 residues. CDR1 and CDR2 from the germline V gene are SGHTA and FQGTGA. The CDR3 loop reads CASSGLAGGRRELFF. CDR3 bases: TGTGCCAGCAGCGGACTAGCGGGAGGGCGGAGGGAGCTGTTTTTT.

The V gene is TRBV7-9, the J gene TRBJ2-7; D unresolved. Deletions cut 5 bases from V and 0 bases from J, with 11 bases between. Germline assignment: CDR1 SEHNR and CDR2 FQNEAQ (reference sequence). The CDR3 covers 14 residues. The CDR3 region is CASSGVSSSYEQYF. The CDR3 coding sequence is TGTGCCAGCAGCGGTGTTTCGAGCTCCTACGAGCAGTACTTC.

The chain links TRBV13 to TRBJ2-1; 14 positions agree with TRBD2. Losses at the gene ends were 5 bases for V and 7 bases for J; bases not matched to a gene: 4. In germline, CDR1 is PRHDT, CDR2 FYEKMQ (reference sequence). This CDR3 is 15 amino acids long. DNA for the CDR3: TGTGCCAGCAGCCTGACTAGCGGGAGGGTGAATGAGCAGTTCTTC. The encoded protein is CASSLTSGRVNEQFF.

The rearrangement links TRBV7-2 to TRBJ1-5, with D possibly being TRBD1 (5 bases). Germline V gene data show CDR1 as SGHTA and CDR2 as FQGNSA. This CDR3 has 15 amino acids. Trimming cost V 1 base and J 5 bases, with 12 bases left between them. CDR3 in DNA: TGTGCCAGCAGCTTAGTGGGTCAGGGTGATCAGCCCCAGCATTTT. This gives the protein CASSLVGQGDQPQHF.

The V and J genes are TRBV18 and TRBJ1-1; D is ambiguous. Trimming stripped 2 bases from V and 5 bases from J, with 6 bases between. The CDR3 consists of 12 residues. Germline CDR1 KGHSH, CDR2 LQKENI. This CDR3 is CASSPGRTEAFF. The CDR3 DNA reads as TGTGCCAGCTCACCAGGGAGGACTGAAGCTTTCTTT.

V and J are TRBV10-3 and TRBJ1-4, with TRBD1 matching over 8 bases. Germline V gene sequence: CDR1 ENHRY, CDR2 SYGVKD. V lost 2 bases to trimming and J lost 11 bases; unmatched junction nucleotides: 7. This CDR3 comprises 14 residues. CDR3 sequence: CAISETGGIEKLFF. CDR3 in DNA: TGTGCCATCAGTGAGACAGGGGGGATTGAGAAACTGTTTTTT.

The count of this clone is one. The rearrangement joins TRBV5-1 to TRBJ2-2, with a possible D match to TRBD2 (5 bases). This CDR3 has 14 residues. Deletions cut 6 bases from V and 6 bases from J, with 15 bases between. Germline V lookup: CDR1 SGHRS, CDR2 YFSETQ. CDR3 residues: CASTLWEKSGELFF. The CDR3 nucleotides are TGCGCCAGCACCCTTTGGGAGAAGTCCGGGGAGCTGTTTTTT.

This chain connects TRBV7-9 to TRBJ2-6; 9 nucleotides align to TRBD1. The V segment lost 5 bases and the J segment 0 bases; nucleotides outside the gene matches: 5. The CDR3 has 17 residues. Germline CDR1 reads SEHNR; CDR2 reads FQNEAQ (reference sequence). CDR3 amino acids: CASSTQTGGSGANVLTF. The CDR3 DNA reads TGTGCCAGCAGCACCCAGACAGGGGGCTCTGGGGCCAACGTCCTGACTTTC.

The rearrangement joins TRBV5-1 to TRBJ1-2; the D gene is possibly TRBD1 (5 bases). Per the germline V gene, CDR1 is SGHRS and CDR2 is YFSETQ. This CDR3 comprises 14 residues. V lost 0 bases to trimming and J lost 8 bases, with 14 bases between them. CDR3 nucleotides: TGCGCCAGCAGCTTGGCCCTGGCAGGGAACGGCTACACCTTC. Translating gives CASSLALAGNGYTF.

A single count supports this clone. This chain joins TRBV7-2 and TRBJ1-2; 8 positions agree with TRBD1. After removal of 5 bases from V and 6 bases from J, the junction contained 11 bases not matched to a gene. CDR1 and CDR2 (germline): SGHTA, FQGNSA. This CDR3 region has 15 residues. The CDR3 loop reads CASSPPDRDSNGYTF. The CDR3 DNA reads as TGTGCCAGCAGCCCTCCGGACAGGGACTCGAATGGCTACACCTTC.

The V gene is TRBV25-1, the J gene TRBJ2-3; D not certain. CDR1 MGHDK and CDR2 SYGVNS come from the germline V gene. Trimming removed 4 bases at V and 0 bases at J, with 2 bases between. The CDR3 loop spans 12 amino acids. CDR3 nucleotides: TGTGCCAGCAGTGCAAGCACAGATACGCAGTATTTT. Its protein is CASSASTDTQYF.

The V gene is TRBV4-2, the J gene TRBJ1-3; weak D call: TRBD1 (5 bases). V shed 0 bases and J shed 3 bases, with 12 bases lying between them. This CDR3 spans 16 amino acids. Germline assignment: CDR1 LGHNA and CDR2 YNFKEQ. The CDR3 DNA reads TGTGCCAGCAGCCAAGAGGGGCAACTCCTTGGAAACACCATATATTTT. It yields the protein CASSQEGQLLGNTIYF.

The rearrangement uses TRBV3-1 (or the pseudogene TRBV3-2) and TRBJ2-1; 8 bases map to TRBD2. Germline lookup yields CDR1 LGHDT and CDR2 YNNKEL (reference sequence). V dropped 2 bases and J dropped 0; count of bases not matched to a gene: 18. The CDR3 covers 21 residues. The CDR3 spells CASSQKLPGLVSGSSYNEQFF. For the CDR3, the DNA is TGTGCCAGCAGCCAAAAACTCCCGGGACTAGTTTCCGGTAGCTCCTACAATGAGCAGTTCTTC.

This sequence joins TRBV29-1 and TRBJ1-5, with 7 bases fitting TRBD1. Germline V gene sequence: CDR1 SQVTM, CDR2 ANQGSEA. The CDR3 contains 13 residues. The ends lost 4 bases at V and 4 bases at J; junction bases unmatched: 4. CDR3 region: CSVGGTDNQPQHF. Written as DNA, the CDR3 is TGCAGCGTTGGCGGGACAGATAATCAGCCCCAGCATTTT.

As to this clone: The sample contains more than one DNA sequence encoding this CDR3. The chain uses TRBV30 and TRBJ1-6; D is unresolved. Germline values: CDR1 GTSNPN, CDR2 SVGIG (reference sequence). The CDR3 contains 13 residues. Trimming stripped 1 base from V and 7 bases from J, with 8 bases between. The CDR3 here is CAWSAGRNSPLHF. The CDR3 DNA reads TGTGCCTGGAGTGCAGGCCGAAATTCACCCCTCCACTTT.

The chain employs TRBV18 and TRBJ1-2, with 7 bases identical to TRBD1. The CDR3 extends over 15 amino acids. Looked up from germline, CDR1 is KGHSH and CDR2 is LQKENI. With V trimmed by 0 bases and J by 13 bases, 14 bases remained unmatched. This CDR3 reads CASSPPGQLQGPGTF. CDR3 DNA sequence: TGTGCCAGCTCACCACCCGGGCAACTACAGGGGCCGGGCACCTTC.